The 21 T cell receptor beta chains listed next were all sequenced from one sample in a study of Graves' ophthalmopathy and Graves' hyperthyroidism. The study amplified TCR beta CDR3 regions using RNA transcripts. HTBI-primed RT-PCR formed the first round, and a multiplex PCR formed the second. TCRdb reanalysed the multiplex PCR reads using MiXCR and keeps one entry per CDR3 protein. The sample shows 350,000 to 450,000 distinct CDR3 sequences, roughly 20% of them seen only once. Sequencing was performed on peripheral blood. The receptors derive from a woman aged 18-35 years with stable Graves' hyperthyroidism.

The chain uses TRBV7-9 and TRBJ2-7; D may be TRBD1 (6 bases). This CDR3 is 15 amino acids long. CDR1 is SEHNR and CDR2 is FQNEAQ in the germline V gene (reference sequence). With 5 bases removed from V and 3 bases from J, the gap between germline ends came to 17 bases. The CDR3 DNA sequence: TGTGCCAGCAGCGCAGCAACAGGGATAAGCTACGAGCAGTACTTC. This gives the protein CASSAATGISYEQYF.

This clonotype was detected many times. The rearrangement uses TRBV12-3 or TRBV12-4 and TRBJ1-3, with unresolved D. The V and J ends lost 3 bases and 0 bases respectively, with 9 bases between them. The CDR3 runs to 15 residues. The DNA of the CDR3 is TGTGCCAGCAGTTTCGGCCCTAGCTCTGGAAACACCATATATTTT. Protein sequence: CASSFGPSSGNTIYF.

The chain links TRBV18 to TRBJ2-7; the D call may be TRBD1 or TRBD2 (6 bases each). Germline CDR1 and CDR2: KGHSH and LQKENI. The CDR3 runs to 14 residues. V lost 3 bases and J 4 bases, leaving 13 bases between the germline ends. CDR3 sequence (DNA): TGTGCCAGCTCACCGGGGGGCTCAATTTACGAGCAGTACTTC. It encodes CASSPGGSIYEQYF. Full variable domain (remainder filled in from reference TRBV18 and TRBJ2-7): NAGVMQNPRHLVRRRGQEARLRCSPMKGHSHVYWYRQLPEEGLKFMVYLQKENIIDESGMPKERFSAEFPKEGPSILRIQQVVRGDSAAYFCASSPGGSIYEQYFGPGTRLTVT.

This clonotype was observed a handful of times. The genes are TRBV5-1 and TRBJ2-5; D is ambiguous. The CDR3 is made up of 19 amino acids. The V gene lost 3 bases and the J gene lost 0 bases, with 24 bases spanning the gap. The germline V gene has CDR1 SGHRS and CDR2 YFSETQ. For the CDR3, the DNA is TGCGCCAGCAGCTCCCAGGACGAGGTCTTGGTGGGGTACCAAGAGACCCAGTACTTC. Its translation is CASSSQDEVLVGYQETQYF.

This clonotype has ten or more counts. V gene TRBV28 combines with J gene TRBJ1-1; D may be TRBD1 (5 bases). V lost 7 bases and J lost 1, with 13 bases in between. The CDR3 covers 14 residues. Looked up from germline, CDR1 is MDHEN and CDR2 is SYDVKM. CDR3 sequence: CASIWSGGNTEAFF. The CDR3 region has the DNA TGTGCCAGCATTTGGTCGGGGGGGAACACTGAAGCTTTCTTT.

In regard to this clonotype: This may be a read error: a much more frequent sequence differs by one nucleotide. Given the absence of the conserved phenylalanine or tryptophan at the CDR3 end, a read error is likely. The chain has TRBV20-1 and TRBJ2-7; possibly TRBD2 for D (6 bases). V lost 5 bases and J 2 bases, leaving 13 bases between the germline ends. Germline loops: CDR1 DFQATT, CDR2 SNEGSKA (reference sequence). There are 13 residues in the CDR3. The CDR3 bases are TGCAGTGCTCCCCGGGACTTCACCTACGAGCAGTACCTC. It is translated as CSAPRDFTYEQYL.

This clonotype was seen a few times. This chain connects TRBV9 to TRBJ2-5, with a weak D call TRBD2 (6 bases). Per germline, CDR1 SGDLS and CDR2 YYNGEE. This CDR3 has 14 amino acids. V was trimmed by 0 bases and J by 5 bases, leaving 11 bases between them. The CDR3 DNA reads TGTGCCAGCAGCGTAGATCTGAGCGGGGAGACCCAGTACTTC. Its translation: CASSVDLSGETQYF.

There are many counts of this clonotype. The chain has TRBV12-3 or TRBV12-4 and TRBJ2-7, with D possibly being TRBD1 or TRBD2 (6 bases each). This CDR3 contains 13 residues. V shed 5 bases and J shed 11 bases, with 19 bases lying between them. CDR3 amino acids: CASSQRGVEGEYF. Written as DNA, the CDR3 is TGTGCCAGCAGTCAAAGGGGGGTCGAGGGAGAGTACTTC.

This sequence joins TRBV5-1 and TRBJ1-1; the D gene is possibly TRBD1 (5 bases). The V end was cut by 5 bases, the J end by 3 bases, with 17 bases between. The CDR3 totals 15 residues. The germline CDR1 and CDR2 sequences are SGHRS and YFSETQ. CDR3 region: CASRGERAWDTEAFF. The CDR3 DNA reads as TGCGCCAGCAGGGGGGAAAGGGCCTGGGACACTGAAGCTTTCTTT.

This chain joins TRBV12-3 or TRBV12-4 and TRBJ1-1; D not certain. The germline V and J ends were trimmed by 1 base and 9 bases, with 9 bases remaining between them. The CDR3 spans 12 residues. The CDR3 protein is CASSLGGQKAFF. In nucleotides, the CDR3 is TGTGCCAGCAGTTTAGGGGGTCAAAAAGCTTTCTTT.

This clonotype was observed many times. The chain carries TRBV10-1 and TRBJ2-5; the match to TRBD2 covers 8 bases. CDR3 length equals 13 residues. V shed 9 bases, J shed 2 bases, and the junction held 5 bases outside the gene matches. Germline CDR1 is WNHNN and CDR2 is SYGVQD (reference sequence). For the CDR3, the DNA is TGCGCCAGGATCCCTAGCGGGCAAGAGACCCAGTACTTC. It codes for CARIPSGQETQYF.

This clonotype appeared many times. The chain couples TRBV7-3 to TRBJ2-2; D not certain. CDR1 and CDR2 from the germline V gene are SGHTA and FQGTGA. The V end lost 2 bases, the J end lost 6 bases, and 7 bases lay between the germline ends. CDR3 length: 13 amino acids. The CDR3 is CASSLESPGELFF. The CDR3 DNA sequence: TGTGCCAGCAGCTTAGAGTCTCCCGGGGAGCTGTTTTTT. Full variable domain (outside the CDR3, taken from reference TRBV7-3 and TRBJ2-2): GAGVSQTPSNKVTEKGKYVELRCDPISGHTALYWYRQSLGQGPEFLIYFQGTGAADDSGLPNDRFFAVRPEGSVSTLKIQRTERGDSAVYLCASSLESPGELFFGEGSRLTVL.

Many counts were recorded for this clonotype. This chain links TRBV28 with TRBJ1-1; TRBD1 is a possible D gene (6 bases). The CDR3 is 13 residues long. Germline V gene data show CDR1 as MDHEN and CDR2 as SYDVKM. V lost 5 bases to trimming and J lost 11 bases, with 18 bases between them. CDR3 DNA sequence: TGTGCCAGCAGTACATCCCACAGGGTCCTCGCTTTCTTT. It codes for CASSTSHRVLAFF.

The chain recombines TRBV6-5 with TRBJ2-2; D tentatively fits TRBD1 or TRBD2 (5 bases each). The germline CDR1 and CDR2 sequences are MNHEY and SVGAGI. Between the trimmed V and J ends, which lost 2 bases and 3 bases, there was a span of 7 bases. The CDR3 totals 14 residues. The CDR3 spells CASSYGTDTGELFF. CDR3 DNA sequence: TGTGCCAGCAGTTACGGGACGGACACCGGGGAGCTGTTTTTT.

This clonotype occurred many times. At one end the junction does not follow the germline gene, possibly because of a read error. The rearrangement uses TRBV6-1 and TRBJ1-2; D not resolved. The CDR3 loop spans 14 amino acids. Germline CDR1 is MNHNS and CDR2 is SASEGT. CDR3 sequence: CASSQASVPYGYTF. CDR3 DNA sequence: TGTGCCAGCAGTCAAGCGTCGGTCCCCTATGGCTACACCTTC.

The chain combines TRBV6-2 or TRBV6-3 with TRBJ1-5; D is unclear. The germline CDR1 and CDR2 sequences are MNHEY and SVGEGT. The CDR3 is made up of 16 amino acids. Trimming cost V 2 bases and J 2 bases, with 13 bases left between them. The CDR3 spells CASSYVFQAGNQPQHF. The CDR3 DNA reads TGTGCCAGCAGTTACGTTTTCCAGGCCGGCAATCAGCCCCAGCATTTT.

Ten or more counts support this clonotype. The chain has TRBV20-1 and TRBJ1-2; TRBD1 matches 7 bases. V gave up 5 bases and J gave up 2 bases; unmatched junction bases: 11. This CDR3 contains 15 residues. From germline, CDR1 is DFQATT and CDR2 SNEGSKA (reference sequence). CDR3: CSAPGQKYSNYGYTF. In nucleotides, the CDR3 is TGCAGTGCTCCGGGACAGAAATATTCGAACTATGGCTACACCTTC.

The table lists this clonotype with many counts. The genes are TRBV20-1 and TRBJ2-7; either TRBD1 or TRBD2 may supply D (5 bases each). The CDR3 is made up of 14 amino acids. Germline V gene lookup returns CDR1 DFQATT and CDR2 SNEGSKA (reference sequence). The germline V and J ends were trimmed by 5 bases and 0 bases, with 14 bases remaining between them. As DNA, the CDR3 is TGCAGTGCTCAACCGGGACGGAGCTCCTACGAGCAGTACTTC. Amino acids: CSAQPGRSSYEQYF.

Of note for this clonotype: This may come from a read error, since a much larger clone is one base off. Given the absence of the conserved phenylalanine or tryptophan at the CDR3 end, a read error is likely. The rearrangement joins TRBV11-2 to TRBJ2-7, with 9 nucleotides matching TRBD2. Germline-derived CDR1 and CDR2 are SGHAT and FQNNGV. Trimming took 1 base from V and 6 from J; bases not matched to a gene: 10. The CDR3 loop spans 16 amino acids. Here the CDR3 DNA reads TGTGCCAGCAGCTTAGTCGGGTCTAGCGGGACCTCCGAGCAGTACCTC. Translating gives CASSLVGSSGTSEQYL.

The chain recombines TRBV10-3 with TRBJ1-2, with D uncertain. Per germline, CDR1 ENHRY and CDR2 SYGVKD. Trimming removed 3 bases from V and 2 bases from J, with 7 bases in between. This CDR3 comprises 13 residues. CDR3 in amino acids: CAISEGNNYGYTF. In nucleotides, the CDR3 is TGTGCCATCAGTGAAGGAAACAACTATGGCTACACCTTC.

This clonotype was picked up many times. This chain links TRBV7-9 with TRBJ2-2; 11 nucleotides match TRBD2. Looked up from germline, CDR1 is SEHNR and CDR2 is FQNEAQ (reference sequence). This CDR3 region has 15 residues. Trimming took 8 bases from V and 7 from J; bases not matched to a gene: 9. CDR3 in amino acids: CASRPGTSGFGELFF. CDR3 coding DNA: TGTGCCAGCCGTCCGGGGACTAGCGGATTCGGGGAGCTGTTTTTT.